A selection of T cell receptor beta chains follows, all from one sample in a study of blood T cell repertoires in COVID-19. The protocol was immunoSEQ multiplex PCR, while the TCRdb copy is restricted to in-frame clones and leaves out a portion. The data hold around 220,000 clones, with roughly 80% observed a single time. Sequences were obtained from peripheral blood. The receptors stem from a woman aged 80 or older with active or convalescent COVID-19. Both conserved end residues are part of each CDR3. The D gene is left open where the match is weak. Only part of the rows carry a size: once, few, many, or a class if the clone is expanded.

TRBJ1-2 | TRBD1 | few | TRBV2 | TGTGCCAGCATAGAGGACAGGGCTTACTATGGCTACACCTTC | CASIEDRAYYGYTF
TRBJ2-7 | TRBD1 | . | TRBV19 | TGTGCCAGTAGTACCGGGACAGGGGTCCACGAGCAGTACTTC | CASSTGTGVHEQYF
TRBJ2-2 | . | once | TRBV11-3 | TGTGCCAGCAGCTTAGATCGGCCAGGTAAAGGGGAGCTGTTTTTT | CASSLDRPGKGELFF
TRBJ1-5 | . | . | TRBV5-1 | TGCGCCAGCAGCCCGGCGGGAGGGGATAGGCAGCCCCAGCATTTT | CASSPAGGDRQPQHF
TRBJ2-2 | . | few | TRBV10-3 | TGTGCCATCAGTGACTACAGAGACACCGGGGAGCTGTTTTTT | CAISDYRDTGELFF
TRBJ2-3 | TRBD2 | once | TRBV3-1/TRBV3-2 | TGTGCCAGCCAGACTAGCGGGGTCACAGATACGCAGTATTTT | CASQTSGVTDTQYF
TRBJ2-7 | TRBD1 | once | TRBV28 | TGTGCCAGCAGTTTACTACCGGGACAGTCTCGCCACGAGCAGTACTTC | CASSLLPGQSRHEQYF
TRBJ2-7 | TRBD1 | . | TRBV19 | TGTGCCAGTAGTATACAGGGGGTCGGGGCGGCGTACGAGCAGTACTTC | CASSIQGVGAAYEQYF
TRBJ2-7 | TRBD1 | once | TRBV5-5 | TGTGCCAGCAGCCCAACGGGACAGGCCACCTACGAGCAGTACTTC | CASSPTGQATYEQYF
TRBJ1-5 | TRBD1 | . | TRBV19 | TGTGCCAGTAGAATTTCCGGGACAGGGGGGTCTCAGCCCCAGCATTTT | CASRISGTGGSQPQHF
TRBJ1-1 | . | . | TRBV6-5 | TGTGCCAGCAGTCGGAGCCGTTCGAACACTGAAGCTTTCTTT | CASSRSRSNTEAFF
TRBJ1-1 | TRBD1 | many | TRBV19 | TGTGCCAGTAGTATAGATGGACAGGGGAACACTGAAGCTTTCTTT | CASSIDGQGNTEAFF
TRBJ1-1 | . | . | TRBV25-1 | TGTGCCAGCGGCGGGGGTTCGGAAGCTTTCTTT | CASGGGSEAFF
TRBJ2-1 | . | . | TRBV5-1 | TGCGCCAGCAGCTTGGGGTCCCCAGGGGGGACTGAGCAGTTCTTC | CASSLGSPGGTEQFF
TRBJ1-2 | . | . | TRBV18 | TGTGCCAGCTCACCCTCTGTCGCGGTATTTAACTATGGCTACACCTTC | CASSPSVAVFNYGYTF
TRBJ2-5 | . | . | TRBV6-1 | TGTGCCAGCAGTGAAATAGTCCTAAGTTGGACCCAGTACTTC | CASSEIVLSWTQYF
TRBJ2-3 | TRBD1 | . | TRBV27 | TGTGCCAGCGGGGTGGGACAGCCTAATATTAGCACAGATACGCAGTATTTT | CASGVGQPNISTDTQYF
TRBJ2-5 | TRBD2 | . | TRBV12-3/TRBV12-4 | TGTGCAGTAGCGGGAGTTGGACAAGAGACCCAGTACTTC | CAVAGVGQETQYF
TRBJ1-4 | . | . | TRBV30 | TGTGCTGCCAAACAGGGTCCTAATGAAAAACTGTTTTTT | CAAKQGPNEKLFF
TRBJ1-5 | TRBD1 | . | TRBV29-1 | TGCAGCGCGCGACAGGGGATGAATCAGCCCCAGCATTTT | CSARQGMNQPQHF
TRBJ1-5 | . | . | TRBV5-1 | TGCGCCAGCAGCTTGGATTCATATCAGCCCCAGCATTTT | CASSLDSYQPQHF
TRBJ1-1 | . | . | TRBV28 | TGTGCCAGCAGTCTCGTCGGCACTGAAGCTTTCTTT | CASSLVGTEAFF
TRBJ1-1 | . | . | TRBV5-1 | TGCGCCAGCAGCTTGACGGCAGGGGTGGAAGCTTTCTTT | CASSLTAGVEAFF
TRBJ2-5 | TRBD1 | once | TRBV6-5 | TGTGCCAGCAGCCTGACAGGGGGTAGGCAAGAGACCCAGTACTTC | CASSLTGGRQETQYF
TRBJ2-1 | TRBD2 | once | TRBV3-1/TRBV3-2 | TGTGCCAGCAGCCAAATCATTAGGGCTAGCGGGAGGGCGTGGGAGCAGTTCTTC | CASSQIIRASGRAWEQFF
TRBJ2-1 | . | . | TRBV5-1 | TGCGCCAGCAGCTTGGATGTCGGTGCAATTTACAATGAGCAGTTCTTC | CASSLDVGAIYNEQFF
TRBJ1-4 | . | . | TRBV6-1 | TGTGCCAGCAACAGAGCCTCAGAAAAACTGTTTTTT | CASNRASEKLFF
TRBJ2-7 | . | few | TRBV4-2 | TGTGCCAGCAGTCCCAGGCTCTCCTACGAGCAGTACTTC | CASSPRLSYEQYF